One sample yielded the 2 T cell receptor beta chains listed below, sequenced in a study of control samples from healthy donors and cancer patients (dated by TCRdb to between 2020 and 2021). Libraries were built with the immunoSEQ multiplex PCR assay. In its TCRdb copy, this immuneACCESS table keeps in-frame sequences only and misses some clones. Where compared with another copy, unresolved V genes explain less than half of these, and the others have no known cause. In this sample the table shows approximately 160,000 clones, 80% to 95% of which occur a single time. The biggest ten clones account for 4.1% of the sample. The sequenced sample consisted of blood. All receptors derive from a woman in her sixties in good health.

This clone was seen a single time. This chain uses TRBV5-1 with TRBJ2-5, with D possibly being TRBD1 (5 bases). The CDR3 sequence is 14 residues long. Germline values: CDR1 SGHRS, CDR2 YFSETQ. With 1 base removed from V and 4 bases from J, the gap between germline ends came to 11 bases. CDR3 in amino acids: CASSLQGIRETQYF. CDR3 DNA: TGCGCCAGCAGCTTGCAGGGCATACGAGAGACCCAGTACTTC.

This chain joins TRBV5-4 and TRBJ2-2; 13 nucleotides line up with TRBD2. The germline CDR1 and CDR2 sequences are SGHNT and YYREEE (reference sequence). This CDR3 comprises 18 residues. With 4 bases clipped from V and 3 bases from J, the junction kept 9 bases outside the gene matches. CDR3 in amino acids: CASSTATSGGSYTGELFF. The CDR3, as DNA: TGTGCCAGCAGCACAGCGACTAGCGGGGGGTCTTACACCGGGGAGCTGTTTTTT.